This T cell receptor beta chain emerged from a study of T cells in Graves' hyperthyroidism and ophthalmopathy. Study in general: Pretreatment peripheral blood was obtained at initial diagnosis. Findings and caveats of the study: Blood samples included most of the expanded thyroid clonotypes exceeding 0.001.

As concerns this clonotype: Its target is not known.

TCR beta CDR3 sequences were amplified from RNA transcripts. RT-PCR in the first round (using the HTBI primer set) targeted the TCR CDR3. TCRdb reprocessed the multiplex PCR reads with MiXCR, giving one entry per CDR3 protein. The data hold hundreds of thousands of distinct CDR3 sequences, with about 20% observed a single time. In the ophthalmopathy cohort, Clinical Activity Score was at least 3, NOSPECS grade at least 4, and duration under 3 months. Exclusion of a patient resulted from uncontrolled infection, other autoimmune disease, pregnancy or lactation. The germline CDR1 and CDR2 sequences are SGHVS and FNYEAQ. Trimming took 5 bases from V and 1 from J; bases not matched to a gene: 9. CDR3 size: 17 residues.

Sequencing was performed on blood. The sequence was collected from a young man with Graves' ophthalmopathy. The genes are TRBV7-6 and TRBJ1-4; 8 nucleotides agree with TRBD1. The CDR3 sequence is CASSLRRGRGTNEKLFF. The DNA for the CDR3 is TGTGCCAGCAGCCTACGCAGGGGGCGCGGAACTAATGAAAAACTGTTTTTT.